The clone carrying this T cell receptor (beta chain) came up a few times. What it binds is unknown. Reverse transcription of all isolated RNA meant that expressed TCRB transcripts were sequenced. Measured with immunoSEQ multiplex PCR; TCRdb has only the in-frame clones, and not every one. The sample records 120,000 to 150,000 clones, about an eighth being singletons. This sample stems from a study of beta chain features in type 1 diabetes. Points from the study as a whole: TCRB CDR3s from Type 1 diabetes patients were moderately but significantly shorter in all four CD4+ subsets.

The specimen was central memory CD4+ T cells from blood. The receptor was derived from a man between 18 and 29 years old with type 1 diabetes.

CDR3 region: CASSLRQKDQPQHF. As DNA, the CDR3 is TGTGCCAGCAGCTTAAGGCAGAAAGATCAGCCCCAGCATTTT. V is TRBV7-8 and J is TRBJ1-5; D is uncertain. The CDR3 has 14 amino acids. Germline V gene sequence: CDR1 SGHVS, CDR2 FQNEAQ. V lost 2 bases and J 5 bases, leaving 10 bases between the germline ends.